This T cell receptor (beta chain) was sequenced during a study of PD-L1 blockade in urothelial cancer. Study-wide context: Males with urothelial cancer arising in the bladder constituted about 85% of the roughly 30 patients. Enrolled patients had been treated previously with 0 to 3 chemotherapy regimens. A median of approximately 140,000 T cells was found in the blood samples.

The diagnosis in patients was locally advanced or metastatic urothelial carcinoma. TCRdb's copy holds only in-frame clones and misses some; the assay was immunoSEQ multiplex PCR. Of 55,000 or so clones listed, about 87% are singletons. This clone was counted between two and nine times. The trim removed 3 bases at V and 4 bases at J, leaving 3 bases unmatched. This CDR3 spans 15 amino acids. The sample in question was PBMCs, obtained around atezolizumab (anti-PD-L1) treatment. The receptor's source is a man aged 40-49 years with urothelial cancer. This chain connects TRBV5-3 to TRBJ1-5; 11 positions agree with TRBD1. TRBV5-3 is marked as an open reading frame, function uncertain. CDR3 sequence: CARSSDRGPNQPQHF. DNA of the CDR3: TGTGCCAGAAGCTCGGACAGGGGGCCAAATCAGCCCCAGCATTTT.